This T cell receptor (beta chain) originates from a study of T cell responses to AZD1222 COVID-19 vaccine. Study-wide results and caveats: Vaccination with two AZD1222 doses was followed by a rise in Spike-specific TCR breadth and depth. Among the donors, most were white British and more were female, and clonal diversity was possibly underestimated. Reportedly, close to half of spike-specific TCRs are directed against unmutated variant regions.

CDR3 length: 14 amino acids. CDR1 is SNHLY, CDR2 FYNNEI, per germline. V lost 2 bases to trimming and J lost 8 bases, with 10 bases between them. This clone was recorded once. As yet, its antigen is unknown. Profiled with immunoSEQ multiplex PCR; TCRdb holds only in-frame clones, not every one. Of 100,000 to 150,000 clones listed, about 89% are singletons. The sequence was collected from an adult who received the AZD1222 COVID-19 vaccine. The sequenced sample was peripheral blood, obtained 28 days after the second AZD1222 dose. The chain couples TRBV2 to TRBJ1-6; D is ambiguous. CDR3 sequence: CASSERTPYSPLHF. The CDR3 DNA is TGTGCCAGCAGTGAAAGGACCCCGTATTCACCCCTCCACTTT.